Each of the 2 T cell receptor beta chains below was sequenced from the same sample in a study of cytomegalovirus exposure and HLA in healthy donors. Primers included in the PCR were 60 Vbeta and 13 Jbeta primers. Clones were read by immunoSEQ multiplex PCR, and TCRdb kept only the in-frame ones, dropping some. The table includes under 130,000 clones, 83% detected once. Sample: PBMCs. The receptors come from a man between 18 and 29 years old in good health and CMV-seronegative.

The chain joins TRBV5-1 to TRBJ2-3, with a weak D call TRBD2 (6 bases). Deletions cut 4 bases from V and 0 bases from J, with 12 bases between. The CDR3 contains 15 residues. From germline, CDR1 is SGHRS and CDR2 YFSETQ. Here the CDR3 DNA reads TGCGCCAGCAGCCCACTAGCCTCCAGCACAGATACGCAGTATTTT. Its translation is CASSPLASSTDTQYF.

This clone was picked up one time. This chain links TRBV4-3 with TRBJ2-1; tentatively, D is TRBD2 (5 bases). CDR1 LGHNA and CDR2 YSLEER come from the germline V gene. The V gene lost 0 bases and the J gene lost 9 bases, with 15 bases spanning the gap. CDR3 length: 15 amino acids. The CDR3 loop is CASSQDTSGGAEQFF. For the CDR3, the DNA is TGCGCCAGCAGCCAAGATACGTCCGGAGGAGCTGAGCAGTTCTTC.